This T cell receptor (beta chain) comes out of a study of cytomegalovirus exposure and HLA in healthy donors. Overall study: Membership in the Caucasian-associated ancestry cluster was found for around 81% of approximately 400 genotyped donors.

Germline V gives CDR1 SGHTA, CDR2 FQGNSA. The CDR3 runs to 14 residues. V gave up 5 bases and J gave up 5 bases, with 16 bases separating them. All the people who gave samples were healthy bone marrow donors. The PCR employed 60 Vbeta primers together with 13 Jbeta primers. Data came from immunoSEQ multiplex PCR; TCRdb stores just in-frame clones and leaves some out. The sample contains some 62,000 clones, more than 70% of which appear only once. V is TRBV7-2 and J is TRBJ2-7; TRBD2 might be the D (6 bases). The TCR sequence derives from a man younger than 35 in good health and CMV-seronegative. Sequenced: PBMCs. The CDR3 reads CASSQTRGSHEQYF. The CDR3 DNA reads TGTGCCAGCAGCCAAACCCGGGGGAGTCACGAGCAGTACTTC.